This T cell receptor beta chain was recorded in a study of a mutant IDH1 vaccine in newly diagnosed glioma. Generated by immunoSEQ multiplex PCR, the TCRdb table keeps only in-frame clones and is missing some. This sample has 35,000 to 50,000 clones, with approximately 92% found just once. As to time point: week 35, safety follow-up. In the vaccine, a single dose held 300 ug of the mutant IDH1 20-mer peptide, along with topical imiquimod. The CDR3 consists of 15 residues. V dropped 3 bases and J dropped 6 bases, with 20 bases sitting between them. CDR1 and CDR2 from the germline V gene are SQVTM and ANQGSEA. Turning to this clone: Its antigen is unknown.

The clonotype was recovered from a man aged 50-60 years with glioma. The chain employs TRBV29-1 and TRBJ1-1; D perhaps matches TRBD1 (5 bases). This sample comprised PBMCs, obtained from a glioma patient whose treatment included an IDH1 peptide vaccine. The CDR3 nucleotides read TGCAGCGTTGAGGCCGTGGGGGTCCGGAGCGCTGAAGCTTTCTTT. Encoded protein: CSVEAVGVRSAEAFF.